This TCR beta chain was identified during a study of CD8 T cells in ankylosing spondylitis. Study results and caveats: Reports of some motif variants in reactive arthritis synovial fluid and blood predate this one.

Germline values: CDR1 MNHEY, CDR2 SVGAGI. Trimming took 0 bases from V and 2 from J, leaving 11 bases between them. The CDR3 consists of 15 residues. This clonotype was recorded many times. What it binds is unknown. TCRdb passed the 5' RACE reads through MiXCR, listing each CDR3 protein once. The table shows 250,000 to 400,000 distinct CDR3 sequences, with roughly 12% occurring only once. The source of this sequence is a female donor with ankylosing spondylitis or in good health (not recorded which). The sequenced sample was blood, either unsorted or a sorted T cell fraction (not recorded which). The chain couples TRBV6-5 to TRBJ2-7, with a possible D match to TRBD2 (7 bases). The DNA of the CDR3 is TGTGCCAGCAGTTACTCGGGGCGGGGGCCCTACGAGCAGTACTTC. This translates into CASSYSGRGPYEQYF.